The clone carrying this TCR beta chain was picked up a small number of times. Its antigen is currently unknown. The sample originates from a study of T cells in Graves' hyperthyroidism and ophthalmopathy. Study-level findings and limits: In simple terms, a model built on 13 V-J features told ophthalmopathy apart from stable hyperthyroidism.

The source material, RNA transcripts, was used to amplify TCR beta CDR3 regions. Researchers ran a first-round RT-PCR on the TCR CDR3 using the HTBI primer set. Using its own MiXCR run on the multiplex PCR reads, TCRdb lists one record per CDR3 protein. The sample carries a few hundred thousand distinct CDR3 sequences, approximately 14% recorded once. The CDR3 contains 12 residues. Per germline, CDR1 DFQATT and CDR2 SNEGSKA (reference sequence). Trimming took 5 bases from V and 1 from J, leaving 8 bases between them. Inclusion characteristics of ophthalmopathy patients comprised a Clinical Activity Score of at least 3, a NOSPECS grade of at least 4, and duration under 3 months. Exclusion criteria comprised uncontrolled infection, other autoimmune disease, pregnancy or lactation.

The source is a woman between 40 and 55 years old with Graves' ophthalmopathy. The gene calls are TRBV20-1 and TRBJ2-5, with D unclear. The sample was blood. CDR3 sequence reads: CSAPGPQETQYF. The CDR3 DNA reads as TGCAGTGCTCCGGGTCCCCAAGAGACCCAGTACTTC.